This TCR beta chain was captured by sequencing in a study of cytomegalovirus exposure and HLA in healthy donors. Study results and limitations: Some TCR beta chains (164 of them) were listed as cytomegalovirus-associated.

In regard to this clone: Antigen specificity is unknown.

PCR used 60 Vbeta primers and 13 Jbeta primers. The repertoire was sequenced with immunoSEQ multiplex PCR; TCRdb's copy has only in-frame clones and lacks some. The table for this sample gives about 130,000 clones. There were likely unrecorded immune exposures, though donors were nominally healthy when sampled. The V gene's germline CDR1 is MDHEN and CDR2 SYDVKM. Deletions cut 8 bases from V and 3 bases from J, with 8 bases between. The CDR3 runs to 11 residues. The receptor comes from a woman aged 55-69 years in good health and CMV-seronegative. The source material was PBMCs. The gene calls are TRBV28 and TRBJ2-7, with D unclear. The CDR3 is CASVSRYEQYF. For the CDR3, the DNA is TGTGCCAGCGTTAGTCGCTACGAGCAGTACTTC.